This TCR beta chain was sequenced during a study of T cells in Graves' hyperthyroidism and ophthalmopathy. General study points: Ophthalmopathy and stable hyperthyroidism were told apart by a 13 V-J model.

Researchers amplified the TCR beta CDR3 regions from RNA transcripts. The HTBI set primed first-round TCR CDR3 RT-PCR. TCRdb passed the multiplex PCR reads through MiXCR, listing each CDR3 protein once. The repertoire holds 500,000 to 750,000 distinct CDR3 sequences, approximately 15% seen once, with approximately 6.4% in the top ten. Under 3 months was the duration of disease in ophthalmopathy patients, who also had a Clinical Activity Score of at least 3 and a NOSPECS grade of at least 4. Diagnoses were established using clinical symptoms, serum thyroxine and TRAb, thyroid ultrasound and orbital computed tomography. CDR1 SGHTA and CDR2 FQGNSA come from the germline V gene. The CDR3 sequence is 16 residues long. V shed 7 bases and J shed 0 bases, with 16 bases lying between them. The table lists this clonotype with a few counts. Antigen unknown.

This sequence originates from a woman under 30 with Graves' ophthalmopathy. The chain carries TRBV7-2 and TRBJ2-4; D unresolved. Material: blood. In DNA, the CDR3 is TGTGCCAGCACTTTGGGCAGTCCGCTAGCCAAAAACATTCAGTACTTC. Translation: CASTLGSPLAKNIQYF.